Below, 18 T cell receptor beta chains from the same sample are listed, as sequenced in a study of control samples from healthy donors and cancer patients. Sequencing used immunoSEQ multiplex PCR; TCRdb keeps in-frame clones, though not all of them. The sample lists about 120,000 clones; approximately 87% were seen once. Sequencing was performed on blood. Receptors originate from a man under 40 in good health.

This rearrangement joins TRBV6-5 to TRBJ1-1; 7 nucleotides match TRBD1. The length of the CDR3 is 13 residues. Germline CDR1 and CDR2: MNHEY and SVGAGI. The V gene end was trimmed by 5 bases and the J gene end by 3 bases; junction bases not matched to a gene: 3. CDR3 sequence reads: CASSTDRDTEAFF. In DNA, the CDR3 is TGTGCCAGCAGTACTGACAGGGACACTGAAGCTTTCTTT.

This clone appeared once. The chain is built from TRBV5-8 and TRBJ1-4; 9 nucleotides agree with TRBD1. Unmatched junction bases numbered 18, after V lost 4 bases and J lost 2 bases. CDR1 SGHTS and CDR2 YDEGEE come from the germline V gene. The CDR3 covers 20 residues. The CDR3 nucleotides are TGTGCCAGCAGCGAGCTTGATCCAGGACAGGGGATCGTGACTAATGAAAAACTGTTTTTT. Translation gives CASSELDPGQGIVTNEKLFF.

The chain carries TRBV12-3 or TRBV12-4 and TRBJ2-7; D call uncertain. The CDR3 totals 13 residues. V lost 1 base and J lost 3, with 7 bases in between. CDR3 coding DNA: TGTGCCAGCAGTTTAGGGAGCTACTACGAGCAGTACTTC. It encodes CASSLGSYYEQYF.

This clone was seen a single time. The chain couples TRBV15 to TRBJ1-1, with 9 bases lining up with TRBD1. Looked up from germline, CDR1 is LNHNV and CDR2 is YYDKDF (reference sequence). V shed 1 base, J shed 6 bases, and the junction held 6 bases outside the gene matches. CDR3 length: 15 amino acids. The DNA for the CDR3 is TGTGCCACCAGCAGAGGGACAGGGGTGATAGCTGAAGCTTTCTTT. It translates to CATSRGTGVIAEAFF.

In its sample, this clone was seen many times. As DNA, the CDR3 is TGTGCCAGCCGCGAAGCGGGGGGGCAGACCGGGGAGCTGTTTTTT. It codes for CASREAGGQTGELFF. J is TRBJ2-2 and V is TRBV7-9; TRBD2 aligns across 10 bases. The V gene's germline CDR1 is SEHNR and CDR2 FQNEAQ (reference sequence). V shed 8 bases, J shed 5 bases, and the junction held 8 bases outside the gene matches. The length of the CDR3 is 15 residues.

The J gene is TRBJ2-3, the V gene TRBV5-1; TRBD2 matches 8 bases. This CDR3 is 15 amino acids long. Germline CDR1 and CDR2: SGHRS and YFSETQ. Losses at the gene ends were 1 base for V and 6 bases for J; bases not matched to a gene: 7. The chain's CDR3 is CASSLRGGGEDTQYF. The CDR3 DNA is TGCGCCAGCAGCTTGCGGGGGGGAGGAGAGGATACGCAGTATTTT.

Only one count was recorded for this clone. Other nucleotide sequences in the sample specify the same CDR3. This rearrangement joins TRBV4-1 to TRBJ2-3; D is ambiguous. Germline lookup yields CDR1 MGHRA and CDR2 YSYEKL. Trimming took 0 bases from V and 2 from J, leaving 6 bases between them. CDR3 length: 14 residues. Here the CDR3 reads CASSQESPTDTQYF. CDR3 DNA sequence: TGCGCCAGCAGCCAAGAGTCGCCCACAGATACGCAGTATTTT.

V gene TRBV6-6 combines with J gene TRBJ2-2, with D uncertain. The CDR3 is made up of 13 amino acids. Germline CDR1 reads MNHNY; CDR2 reads SVGAGI (reference sequence). V was clipped by 7 bases and J by 5 bases, with 11 bases between them. The CDR3 sequence is CASTPQGTGELFF. Written as DNA, the CDR3 is TGTGCCAGCACCCCCCAAGGGACCGGGGAGCTGTTTTTT.

In the case of this clone: One end of the junction fails to match germline, which may point to a read error. Within the sample, other DNA sequences also encode this same CDR3. V usage is TRBV13 and J usage is TRBJ1-3; D is perhaps TRBD1 (6 bases). CDR1 and CDR2 (germline): PRHDT, FYEKMQ (reference sequence). This CDR3 has 15 residues. CDR3 nucleotides: TGTGCCAGTAGCTTTAACAGGGAATCCGGAAACACCATATATTTT. Translation gives CASSFNRESGNTIYF.

V and J are TRBV5-6 and TRBJ2-6; D is possibly TRBD1 or TRBD2 (5 bases each). CDR3 length equals 15 residues. Germline CDR1 is SGHDT and CDR2 is YYEEEE. The V and J ends lost 6 bases and 1 base respectively, with 11 bases between them. The CDR3 DNA reads as TGTGCCAGCAACCCCTGGGGGTCTGGGGCCAACGTCCTGACTTTC. Translation gives CASNPWGSGANVLTF.

This chain links TRBV5-8 with TRBJ1-6; the match to TRBD1 covers 11 bases. The CDR3 sequence is 16 residues long. The V gene end was trimmed by 4 bases and the J gene end by 10 bases; junction bases not matched to a gene: 10. The germline V gene encodes CDR1 SGHTS and CDR2 YDEGEE. DNA of the CDR3: TGTGCCAGCAGCCACCAAACCGGGACAGGGGGATCACCCCTCCACTTT. It yields the protein CASSHQTGTGGSPLHF.

V usage is TRBV30 and J usage is TRBJ1-6, with 11 bases fitting TRBD1. CDR1 is GTSNPN and CDR2 is SVGIG in the germline V gene (reference sequence). The V segment lost 4 bases and the J segment 10 bases; nucleotides outside the gene matches: 9. CDR3 size: 15 residues. CDR3: CAWTSGTGGGSPLHF. In DNA, the CDR3 is TGTGCCTGGACCTCCGGGACAGGGGGAGGATCACCCCTCCACTTT.

The J gene is TRBJ1-6, the V gene TRBV12-5, with TRBD1 as a possible D gene (5 bases). This CDR3 is 12 amino acids long. The V end was cut by 11 bases, the J end by 7 bases, with 12 bases between. Per the germline V gene, CDR1 is LGHNT and CDR2 is FRNRAP. CDR3 sequence reads: CASTAGNSPLHF. CDR3 DNA: TGTGCTTCGACGGCAGGGAATTCACCCCTCCACTTT.

The sample holds a few counts of this clone. This chain joins TRBV19 and TRBJ2-7; D not certain. Germline CDR1 LNHDA, CDR2 SQIVND (reference sequence). Trimming stripped 5 bases from V and 5 bases from J, with 13 bases between. CDR3 length: 13 amino acids. In DNA, the CDR3 is TGTGCCAGTAGTCGATCCACGGGTGACGAGCAGTACGTC. This gives the protein CASSRSTGDEQYV.

This sequence joins TRBV5-8 and TRBJ2-3; D is unclear. The CDR3 has 15 residues. V lost 0 bases, J lost 2 bases, and 10 bases lay in between. Germline loops: CDR1 SGHTS, CDR2 YDEGEE. CDR3 sequence: CASSLARQFTDTQYF. The CDR3 nucleotides read TGTGCCAGCAGCTTGGCGAGGCAATTCACAGATACGCAGTATTTT.

This sequence joins TRBV9 and TRBJ2-5; tentatively, D is TRBD2 (5 bases). Deletions cut 5 bases from V and 0 bases from J, with 20 bases between. CDR3 length: 17 amino acids. Germline V gene lookup returns CDR1 SGDLS and CDR2 YYNGEE. CDR3 loop: CASSPLGLWEYQETQYF. The DNA for the CDR3 is TGTGCCAGCAGTCCCCTCGGGTTGTGGGAGTACCAAGAGACCCAGTACTTC.

This clone was detected only a few times. This rearrangement joins TRBV2 to TRBJ1-6, with 11 bases aligning to TRBD1. The germline V gene encodes CDR1 SNHLY and CDR2 FYNNEI. The trim removed 7 bases at V and 6 bases at J, leaving 2 bases unmatched. This CDR3 spans 14 amino acids. CDR3 amino acids: CASMGTGGNSPLHF. The CDR3 DNA sequence: TGTGCCAGCATGGGGACAGGGGGTAATTCACCCCTCCACTTT.

V usage is TRBV2 and J usage is TRBJ1-3; TRBD1 agrees at 10 bases. Germline V CDR1 and CDR2: SNHLY, FYNNEI. With V trimmed by 6 bases and J by 0 bases, 11 bases remained unmatched. CDR3 length: 18 amino acids. This CDR3 is CASRPGTGAVSSGNTIYF. DNA for the CDR3: TGTGCCAGCAGGCCCGGGACAGGGGCGGTCTCCTCTGGAAACACCATATATTTT. Complete variable domain (other parts from reference TRBV2 and TRBJ1-3): EPEVTQTPSHQVTQMGQEVILRCVPISNHLYFYWYRQILGQKVEFLVSFYNNEISEKSEIFDDQFSVERPDGSNFTLKIRSTKLEDSAMYFCASRPGTGAVSSGNTIYFGEGSWLTVV.